Presented here are 13 T cell receptor beta chains from one specimen sequenced in a study of cytomegalovirus exposure and HLA in healthy donors (dated by TCRdb to about 2017). Preparation of the library involved the immunoSEQ multiplex PCR assay. A mixture of 60 forward primers for TCR Vbeta segments and 13 reverse primers for TCR Jbeta segments was used in the multiplex PCR. The clones in this table, taken by TCRdb from immuneACCESS, are in-frame only. Not every clone is retained; where verified, under half of the shortfall comes from an unresolved V gene, and the cause of the rest is unknown. This sample has 100,000 to 150,000 clones in its table, and 70% to 85% of those were observed once. The ten largest clones represent 1.4% to 1.5% of the sample. Sequencing was carried out using PBMCs. The receptors come from a female donor in good health and CMV-seronegative.

The gene calls are TRBV2 and TRBJ2-3; 12 bases are shared with TRBD1. Trimming at V came to 6 bases and at J to 6 bases, leaving 7 bases not matched to a gene. The CDR3 has 15 amino acids. Germline CDR1 SNHLY, CDR2 FYNNEI. The DNA of the CDR3 is TGTGCCAGCAGGGGACAGGGGGCATTCGGGGATACGCAGTATTTT. This codes for CASRGQGAFGDTQYF.

This clone was seen once. This rearrangement joins TRBV30 to TRBJ2-5, with D maybe TRBD2 (6 bases). Trimming removed 1 base at V and 5 bases at J, with 14 bases between. CDR3 length equals 14 residues. Germline-derived CDR1 and CDR2 are GTSNPN and SVGIG (reference sequence). CDR3 DNA: TGTGCCTGGAGTGACTTTGGAGGGAAGGAGACCCAGTACTTC. This sequence encodes CAWSDFGGKETQYF.

Here the CDR3 DNA reads TGTGCCAGCACCGCCGGTGGGGGGTTACCTGGAAACACCATATATTTT. Its translation is CASTAGGGLPGNTIYF. The chain employs TRBV18 and TRBJ1-3, with TRBD1 as a possible D gene (5 bases). Trimming shortened V by 8 bases and J by 2 bases, and 19 bases separated the two germline ends. This CDR3 has 16 amino acids. Germline-derived CDR1 and CDR2 are KGHSH and LQKENI.

This clone was seen only once. The V call is TRBV4-1, the J call TRBJ2-3, with 9 bases identical to TRBD1. CDR1 and CDR2 (germline): MGHRA, YSYEKL. The V and J ends lost 8 bases and 3 bases, in that order; junction bases with no gene match: 15. CDR3 length: 17 amino acids. The CDR3 sequence is CASCRGTGGERTDTQYF. The DNA for the CDR3 is TGCGCCAGCTGCCGGGGTACAGGGGGCGAAAGGACAGATACGCAGTATTTT.

The chain carries TRBV5-8 and TRBJ2-7; 7 bases are a match to TRBD2. The CDR3 contains 16 residues. V shed 5 bases and J 5 bases; nucleotides not matched to a gene: 16. Germline CDR1 and CDR2: SGHTS and YDEGEE. CDR3 sequence reads: CASRSYRGGLAHEQYF. For the CDR3, the DNA is TGTGCCAGCAGGAGTTATCGGGGAGGGTTGGCCCACGAGCAGTACTTC.

V gene TRBV5-1 combines with J gene TRBJ2-7; TRBD1 aligns across 10 bases. Trimming removed 5 bases from V and 2 bases from J; junction bases left unmatched: 4. The CDR3 length is 14 residues. The germline V gene encodes CDR1 SGHRS and CDR2 YFSETQ. CDR3: CASSVTGGPYEQYF. Written as DNA, the CDR3 is TGCGCCAGCAGTGTGACAGGGGGCCCCTACGAGCAGTACTTC.

This clone was seen a few times. For the CDR3, the DNA is TGCGCCAGCAGTGTGGGGCGGGGGGTTTTAAGTTCACCCCTCCACTTT. Translated, it gives CASSVGRGVLSSPLHF. The chain combines TRBV10-1 with TRBJ1-6, with D possibly being TRBD1 (5 bases). The CDR3 is 16 residues long. Looked up from germline, CDR1 is WNHNN and CDR2 is SYGVQD (reference sequence). Trimming left V 4 bases short and J 9 bases short, with 19 bases between.

The V gene is TRBV19, the J gene TRBJ1-5; no clear D. Germline CDR1 is LNHDA and CDR2 is SQIVND (reference sequence). This CDR3 is built from 16 residues. Trimming shortened V by 3 bases and J by 2 bases, and 14 bases separated the two germline ends. CDR3 in amino acids: CASSMITPRGNQPQHF. DNA of the CDR3: TGTGCCAGTAGTATGATTACCCCGAGAGGCAATCAGCCCCAGCATTTT.

The chain recombines TRBV28 with TRBJ2-5; TRBD2 agrees at 7 bases. The CDR3 is 14 residues long. With 3 bases clipped from V and 9 bases from J, the junction kept 10 bases outside the gene matches. From germline, CDR1 is MDHEN and CDR2 SYDVKM. CDR3: CASSLQGGAGAQYF. The CDR3 DNA reads as TGTGCCAGCAGTTTGCAGGGAGGGGCGGGGGCCCAGTACTTC.

The V gene is TRBV30, the J gene TRBJ1-2; TRBD1 matches 12 bases. The CDR3 consists of 14 residues. Germline V CDR1 and CDR2: GTSNPN, SVGIG (reference sequence). The ends lost 5 bases at V and 6 bases at J; junction bases unmatched: 7. Written as DNA, the CDR3 is TGTGCCTGGTCGCCGGGACAGGGGGCGGATGGCTACACCTTC. This codes for CAWSPGQGADGYTF.

This rearrangement joins TRBV6-5 to TRBJ2-2; D is perhaps TRBD2 (6 bases). The V gene lost 2 bases and the J gene lost 1 base, with 11 bases spanning the gap. The germline V gene has CDR1 MNHEY and CDR2 SVGAGI. This CDR3 contains 16 residues. The CDR3 reads CASSYGTSLNTGELFF. The CDR3 region has the DNA TGTGCCAGCAGTTACGGTACTAGCTTGAACACCGGGGAGCTGTTTTTT.

This clone occurred once. This chain joins TRBV7-9 and TRBJ1-1, with 9 nucleotides matching TRBD1. The trim removed 2 bases at V and 4 bases at J, leaving 8 bases unmatched. CDR3 length equals 16 residues. Germline CDR1 reads SEHNR; CDR2 reads FQNEAQ (reference sequence). For the CDR3, the DNA is TGTGCCAGCAGCTTAAAAGGACAGGGGTATATCACTGAAGCTTTCTTT. Translated, it gives CASSLKGQGYITEAFF. The whole variable domain, filled in from reference TRBV7-9 and TRBJ1-1, reads DTGVSQNPRHKITKRGQNVTFRCDPISEHNRLYWYRQTLGQGPEFLTYFQNEAQLEKSRLLSDRFSAERPKGSFSTLEIQRTEQGDSAMYLCASSLKGQGYITEAFFGQGTRLTVV.

The chain uses TRBV6-1 and TRBJ1-1; 8 bases align to TRBD1. V shed 6 bases and J 6 bases; nucleotides not matched to a gene: 6. Per germline, CDR1 MNHNS and CDR2 SASEGT. The CDR3 runs to 13 residues. The CDR3 loop reads CASSLTGEAEAFF. The DNA of the CDR3 is TGTGCCAGCAGCCTGACAGGGGAGGCTGAAGCTTTCTTT.